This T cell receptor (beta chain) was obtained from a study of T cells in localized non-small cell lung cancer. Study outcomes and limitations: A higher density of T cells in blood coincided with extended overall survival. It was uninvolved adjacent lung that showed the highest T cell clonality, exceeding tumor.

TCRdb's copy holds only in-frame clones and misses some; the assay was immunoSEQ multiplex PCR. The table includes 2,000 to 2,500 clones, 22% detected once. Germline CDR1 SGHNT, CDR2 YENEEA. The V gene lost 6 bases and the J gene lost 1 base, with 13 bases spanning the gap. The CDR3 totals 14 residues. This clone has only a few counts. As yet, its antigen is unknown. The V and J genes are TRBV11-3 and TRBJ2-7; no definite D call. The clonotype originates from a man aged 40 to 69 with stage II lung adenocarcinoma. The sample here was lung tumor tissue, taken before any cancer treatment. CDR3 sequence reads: CASRVGMGSYEQYF. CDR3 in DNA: TGTGCCAGCAGAGTAGGGATGGGGTCCTACGAGCAGTACTTC.